This TCR beta chain stems from a study of T cell responses to AZD1222 COVID-19 vaccine. Broader study findings: Breadth and depth of Spike-specific TCRs rose after two AZD1222 doses. A mostly white British donor set with more females was recruited, and clonal diversity was possibly underestimated. Only five to seven AZD1222 recipients tested seropositive at baseline.

There are a few counts of this clone. Its specificity is unknown. Clones were sequenced by immunoSEQ multiplex PCR, and TCRdb holds only the in-frame ones, with some missing. The sample holds tens of thousands of clones, around nine tenths seen once. The analysis combined second doses at about 4 or about 12 weeks. The CDR3 covers 14 residues. CDR1 and CDR2 (germline): SGHNT, YYREEE (reference sequence). J lost 4 bases, V lost 5 bases, and 6 bases had no gene match. This chain links TRBV5-4 with TRBJ2-1, with 7 nucleotides matching TRBD1. The TCR sequence derives from an adult who received the AZD1222 COVID-19 vaccine. Source: peripheral blood, taken 28 days after the second AZD1222 dose. The CDR3 DNA sequence: TGTGCCAGCAGGAACGGGGACAGATACAATGAGCAGTTCTTC. This encodes CASRNGDRYNEQFF.